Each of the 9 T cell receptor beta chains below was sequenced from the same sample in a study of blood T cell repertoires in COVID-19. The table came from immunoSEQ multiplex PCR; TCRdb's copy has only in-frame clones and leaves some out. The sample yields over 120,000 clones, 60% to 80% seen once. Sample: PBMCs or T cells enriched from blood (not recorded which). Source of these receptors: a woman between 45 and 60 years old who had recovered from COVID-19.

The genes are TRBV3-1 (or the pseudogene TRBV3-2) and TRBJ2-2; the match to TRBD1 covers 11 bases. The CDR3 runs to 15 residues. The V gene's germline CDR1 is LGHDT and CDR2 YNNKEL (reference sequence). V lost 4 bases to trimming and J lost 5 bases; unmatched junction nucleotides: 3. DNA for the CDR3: TGTGCCAGCAGCCTCGGGACAGGGGGTACCGGGGAGCTGTTTTTT. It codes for CASSLGTGGTGELFF.

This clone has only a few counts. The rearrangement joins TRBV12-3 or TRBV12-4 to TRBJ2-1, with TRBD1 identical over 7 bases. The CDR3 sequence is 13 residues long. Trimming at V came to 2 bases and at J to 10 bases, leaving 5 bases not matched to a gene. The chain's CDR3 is CASSLNRGYEQFF. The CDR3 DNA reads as TGTGCCAGCAGTTTAAACAGGGGATACGAGCAGTTCTTC.

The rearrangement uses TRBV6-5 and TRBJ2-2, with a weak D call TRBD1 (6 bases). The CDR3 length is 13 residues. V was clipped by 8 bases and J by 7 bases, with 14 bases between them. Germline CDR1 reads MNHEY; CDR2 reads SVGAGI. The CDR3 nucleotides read TGTGCCAGCGGAAGGGGGAAAGTCGGGGAGCTGTTTTTT. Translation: CASGRGKVGELFF.

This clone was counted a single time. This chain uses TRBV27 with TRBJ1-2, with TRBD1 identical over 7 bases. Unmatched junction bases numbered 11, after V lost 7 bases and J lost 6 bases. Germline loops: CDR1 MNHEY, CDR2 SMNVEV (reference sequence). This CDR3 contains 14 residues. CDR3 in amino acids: CASKGAGRPDGYTF. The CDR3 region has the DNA TGTGCCAGCAAGGGGGCAGGGAGACCTGATGGCTACACCTTC.

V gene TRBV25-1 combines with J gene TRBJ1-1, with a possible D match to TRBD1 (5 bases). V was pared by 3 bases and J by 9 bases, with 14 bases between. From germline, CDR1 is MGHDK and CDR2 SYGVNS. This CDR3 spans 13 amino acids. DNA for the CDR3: TGTGCCAGCAGTGACTCCGGACATAATAAAGCTTTCTTT. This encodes CASSDSGHNKAFF.

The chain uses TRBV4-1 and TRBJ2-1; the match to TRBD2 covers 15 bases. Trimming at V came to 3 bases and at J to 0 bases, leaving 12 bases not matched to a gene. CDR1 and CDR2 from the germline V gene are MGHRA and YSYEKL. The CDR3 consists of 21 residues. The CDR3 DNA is TGCGCCAGCAGCCAGATCCCAGGACTAGCGGGAGGGCCCTCCTCCTACAATGAGCAGTTCTTC. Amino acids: CASSQIPGLAGGPSSYNEQFF.

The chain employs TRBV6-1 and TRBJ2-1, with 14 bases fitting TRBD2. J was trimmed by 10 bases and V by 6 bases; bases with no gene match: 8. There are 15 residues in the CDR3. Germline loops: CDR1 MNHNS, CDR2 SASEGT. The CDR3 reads CASRQTSGGAGEQFF. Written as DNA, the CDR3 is TGTGCCAGCAGACAGACTAGCGGGGGGGCAGGAGAGCAGTTCTTC.

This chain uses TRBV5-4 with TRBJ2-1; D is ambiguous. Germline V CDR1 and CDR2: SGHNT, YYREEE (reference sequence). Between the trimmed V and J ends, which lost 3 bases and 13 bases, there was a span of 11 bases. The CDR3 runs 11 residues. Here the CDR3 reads CASSSSLGQFF. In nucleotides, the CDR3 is TGTGCCAGCAGCTCCTCTCTAGGTCAGTTCTTC.

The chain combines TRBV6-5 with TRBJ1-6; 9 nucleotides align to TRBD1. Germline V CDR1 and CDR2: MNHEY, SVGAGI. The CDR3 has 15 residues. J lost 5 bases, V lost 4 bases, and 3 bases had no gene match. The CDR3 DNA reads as TGTGCCAGCAGTTTGGACAGGGGTCATAATTCACCCCTCCACTTT. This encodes CASSLDRGHNSPLHF.